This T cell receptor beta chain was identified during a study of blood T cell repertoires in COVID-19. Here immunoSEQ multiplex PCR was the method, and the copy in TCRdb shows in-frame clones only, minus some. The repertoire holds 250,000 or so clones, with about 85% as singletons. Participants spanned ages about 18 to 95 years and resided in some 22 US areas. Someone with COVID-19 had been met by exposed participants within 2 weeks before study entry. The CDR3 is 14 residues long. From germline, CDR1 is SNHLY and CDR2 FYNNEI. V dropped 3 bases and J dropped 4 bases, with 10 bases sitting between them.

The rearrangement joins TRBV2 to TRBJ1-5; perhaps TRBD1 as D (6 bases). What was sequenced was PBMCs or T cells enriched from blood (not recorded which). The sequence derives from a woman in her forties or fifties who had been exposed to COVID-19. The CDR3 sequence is CASSEGRGNQPQHF. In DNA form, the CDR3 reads TGTGCCAGCAGTGAGGGCAGGGGTAATCAGCCCCAGCATTTT.